A selection of T cell receptor beta chains follows, all from one sample in a study of monozygotic twins with cystic fibrosis. Measured with immunoSEQ multiplex PCR; TCRdb has only the in-frame clones, and not every one. The profile covers over 25,000 clones, with 92% appearing a single time and approximately 0.9% taken by the ten largest. The sequenced material came from blood. The source of these receptors is a girl aged 2 to 9 with cystic fibrosis. Both conserved end residues are part of each CDR3. D genes are given only for firm matches. Rows may omit the clone size; those that give it use once, few, many or a size class.

length: 16
D: NA
size: NA
J: TRBJ2-1
V: TRBV10-3
CDR3: CAISESGRGTYNEQFF
DNA: TGTGCCATCAGTGAGTCGGGGCGGGGCACCTACAATGAGCAGTTCTTC

length: 18
D: NA
size: NA
J: TRBJ2-3
V: TRBV21-1
CDR3: CASSKFAYRLATTDTQYF
DNA: TGTGCCAGCAGCAAATTCGCCTACAGGCTAGCGACCACAGATACGCAGTATTTT

length: 15
D: TRBD1
size: NA
J: TRBJ2-7
V: TRBV9
CDR3: CASSPGTGGSYEQYF
DNA: TGTGCCAGCAGCCCCGGGACAGGGGGATCCTACGAGCAGTACTTC

length: 15
D: NA
size: once
J: TRBJ2-1
V: TRBV9
CDR3: CASSGTSPIDNEQFF
DNA: TGTGCCAGCAGCGGAACTAGCCCTATCGACAATGAGCAGTTCTTC

length: 16
D: NA
size: NA
J: TRBJ2-5
V: TRBV18
CDR3: CASSPGVADDGKTQYF
DNA: TGTGCCAGCTCACCAGGTGTAGCGGACGACGGAAAGACCCAGTACTTC

length: 16
D: NA
size: NA
J: TRBJ1-1
V: TRBV7-8
CDR3: CASSVGAGGVGSEAFF
DNA: TGTGCCAGCAGCGTAGGAGCAGGAGGGGTAGGTTCTGAAGCTTTCTTT

length: 14
D: NA
size: NA
J: TRBJ1-4
V: TRBV5-6
CDR3: CASSLAETNEKLFF
DNA: TGTGCCAGCAGCTTGGCAGAGACTAATGAAAAACTGTTTTTT

length: 14
D: NA
size: few
J: TRBJ2-7
V: TRBV7-8
CDR3: CASSIGQSAYEQYF
DNA: TGTGCCAGCAGCATAGGACAGAGCGCCTACGAGCAGTACTTC

length: 15
D: NA
size: NA
J: TRBJ1-6
V: TRBV4-2
CDR3: CASSQDRVSTSPLHF
DNA: TGTGCCAGCAGCCAAGATAGGGTTTCGACGTCTCCCCTCCACTTT

length: 13
D: NA
size: NA
J: TRBJ1-1
V: TRBV19
CDR3: CASSIDHSTEAFF
DNA: TGTGCCAGTAGTATAGACCATAGCACTGAAGCTTTCTTT

length: 14
D: NA
size: NA
J: TRBJ1-1
V: TRBV5-1
CDR3: CASSFQEMNTEAFF
DNA: TGCGCCAGCAGCTTCCAGGAAATGAACACTGAAGCTTTCTTT

length: 15
D: TRBD2
size: medium-sized
J: TRBJ2-5
V: TRBV6-1
CDR3: CASSELAGGPETQYF
DNA: TGTGCCAGCAGTGAACTAGCGGGAGGGCCAGAGACCCAGTACTTC

length: 17
D: TRBD1
size: NA
J: TRBJ2-3
V: TRBV11-2
CDR3: CASSLVPTGPPTDTQYF
DNA: TGTGCCAGCAGCTTAGTTCCGACAGGGCCCCCCACAGATACGCAGTATTTT

length: 17
D: NA
size: NA
J: TRBJ2-2
V: TRBV6-1
CDR3: CASSDPRGRPGTGELFF
DNA: TGTGCCAGCAGTGATCCCAGGGGCAGGCCAGGGACCGGGGAGCTGTTTTTT